This paragraph covers one T cell receptor beta chain sequence. The data were taken from a study of blood T cell repertoires in COVID-19. Profiling relied on immunoSEQ multiplex PCR, and the TCRdb table lists in-frame clones only, not all of them. The table includes a few hundred thousand clones, approximately 90% detected once. Enrolled through a virtual design, the participants were between 18 and 89 years of age and came from about two dozen US areas. The CDR3 has 11 residues. The ends were cut back, 5 bases at V and 8 bases at J, with 7 bases in the middle. Specimen: PBMCs or T cells enriched from blood (not recorded which). V and J are TRBV12-3 or TRBV12-4 and TRBJ2-1; D is uncertain. The clonotype originates from a woman under 30 who had recovered from COVID-19. In DNA, the CDR3 is TGTGCCAGCAGTATAATTGATGAGCAGTTCTTC. It translates to CASSIIDEQFF.